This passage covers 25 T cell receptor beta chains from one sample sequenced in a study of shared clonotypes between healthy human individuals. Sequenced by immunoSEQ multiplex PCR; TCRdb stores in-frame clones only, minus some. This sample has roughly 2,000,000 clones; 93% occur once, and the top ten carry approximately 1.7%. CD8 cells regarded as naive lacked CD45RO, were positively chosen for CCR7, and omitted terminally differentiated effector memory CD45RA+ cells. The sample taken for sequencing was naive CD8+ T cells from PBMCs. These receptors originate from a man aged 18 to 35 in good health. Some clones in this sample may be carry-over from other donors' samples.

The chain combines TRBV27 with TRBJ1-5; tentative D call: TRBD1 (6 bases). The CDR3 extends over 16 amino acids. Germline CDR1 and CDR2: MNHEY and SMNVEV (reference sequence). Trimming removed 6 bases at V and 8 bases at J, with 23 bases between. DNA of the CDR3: TGTGCCAGCAGAAACAAGGGACACCGAACGCTAGAGCCCCAGCATTTT. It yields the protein CASRNKGHRTLEPQHF.

The DNA of the CDR3 is TGTGCCAGCAGTCCCCCCGGGGAAGCGGAATCCTACGAGCAGTACTTC. Protein sequence: CASSPPGEAESYEQYF. The chain couples TRBV28 to TRBJ2-7; TRBD2 might be the D (5 bases). This CDR3 has 16 residues. Germline V CDR1 and CDR2: MDHEN, SYDVKM. The V end was cut by 5 bases, the J end by 1 base, with 18 bases between.

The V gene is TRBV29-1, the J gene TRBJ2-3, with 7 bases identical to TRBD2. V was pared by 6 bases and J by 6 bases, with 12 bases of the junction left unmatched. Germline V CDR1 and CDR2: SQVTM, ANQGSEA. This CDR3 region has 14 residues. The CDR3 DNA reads TGCAGCGTACCGCTGCAGCGGGATCGTGATACGCAGTATTTT. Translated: CSVPLQRDRDTQYF.

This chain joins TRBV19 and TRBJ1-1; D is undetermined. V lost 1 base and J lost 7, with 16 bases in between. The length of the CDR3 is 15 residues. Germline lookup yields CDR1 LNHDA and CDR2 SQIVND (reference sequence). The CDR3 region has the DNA TGTGCCAGTAGTATAGTTTCGGGGTTTAAGAATGAAGCTTTCTTT. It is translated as CASSIVSGFKNEAFF. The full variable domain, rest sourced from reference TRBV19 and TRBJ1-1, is DGGITQSPKYLFRKEGQNVTLSCEQNLNHDAMYWYRQDPGQGLRLIYYSQIVNDFQKGDIAEGYSVSREKKESFPLTVTSAQKNPTAFYLCASSIVSGFKNEAFFGQGTRLTVV.

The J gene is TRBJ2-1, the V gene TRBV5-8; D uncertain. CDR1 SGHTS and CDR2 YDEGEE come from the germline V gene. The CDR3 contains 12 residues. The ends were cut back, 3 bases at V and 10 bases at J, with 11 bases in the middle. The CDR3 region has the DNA TGTGCCAGCAGCTCGACGCTTCGCGAGCAGTTCTTC. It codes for CASSSTLREQFF. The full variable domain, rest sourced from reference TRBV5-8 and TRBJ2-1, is EAGVTQSPTHLIKTRGQQATLRCSPISGHTSVYWYQQALGLGLQFLLWYDEGEERNRGNFPPRFSGRQFPNYSSELNVNALELEDSALYLCASSSTLREQFFGPGTRLTVL.

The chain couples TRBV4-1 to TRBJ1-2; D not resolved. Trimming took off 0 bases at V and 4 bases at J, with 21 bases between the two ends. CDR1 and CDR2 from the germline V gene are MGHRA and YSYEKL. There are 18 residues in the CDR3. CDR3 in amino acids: CASSQDSNVPFGGYGYTF. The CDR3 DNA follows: TGCGCCAGCAGCCAAGATAGCAATGTGCCCTTCGGCGGCTATGGCTACACCTTC.

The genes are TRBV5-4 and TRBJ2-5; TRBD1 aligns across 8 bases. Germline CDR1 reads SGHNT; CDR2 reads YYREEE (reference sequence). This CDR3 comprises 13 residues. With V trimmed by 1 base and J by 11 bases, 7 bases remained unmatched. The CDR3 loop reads CASSLTGGREQYF. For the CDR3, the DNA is TGTGCCAGCAGCTTGACAGGGGGTAGGGAGCAGTACTTC.

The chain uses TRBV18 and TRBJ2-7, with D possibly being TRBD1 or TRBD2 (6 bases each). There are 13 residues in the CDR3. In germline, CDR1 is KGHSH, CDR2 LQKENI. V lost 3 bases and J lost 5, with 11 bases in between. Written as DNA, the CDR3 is TGTGCCAGCTCACCGCACAGGGAGGACGAGCAGTACTTC. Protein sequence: CASSPHREDEQYF.

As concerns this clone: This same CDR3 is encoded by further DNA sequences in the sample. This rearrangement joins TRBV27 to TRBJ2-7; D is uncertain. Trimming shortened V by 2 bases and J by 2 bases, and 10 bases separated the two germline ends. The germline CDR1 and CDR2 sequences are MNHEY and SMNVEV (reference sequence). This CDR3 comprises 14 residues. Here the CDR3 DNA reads TGTGCCAGCAGTTTAGACCCCGAGGCCTACGAGCAGTACTTC. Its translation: CASSLDPEAYEQYF.

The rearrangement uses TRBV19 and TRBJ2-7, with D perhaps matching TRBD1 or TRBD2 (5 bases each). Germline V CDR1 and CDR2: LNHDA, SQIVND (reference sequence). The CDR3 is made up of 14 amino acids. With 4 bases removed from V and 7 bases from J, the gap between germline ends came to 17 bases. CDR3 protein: CASSRTGTLGEQYF. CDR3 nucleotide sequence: TGTGCCAGTAGTAGGACGGGGACCCTGGGGGAGCAGTACTTC.

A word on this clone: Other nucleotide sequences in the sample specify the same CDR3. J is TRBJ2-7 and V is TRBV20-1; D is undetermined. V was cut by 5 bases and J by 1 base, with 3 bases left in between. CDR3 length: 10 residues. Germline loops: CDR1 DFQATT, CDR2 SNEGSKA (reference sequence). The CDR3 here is CSAASYEQYF. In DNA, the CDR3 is TGCAGTGCTGCTTCCTACGAGCAGTACTTC.

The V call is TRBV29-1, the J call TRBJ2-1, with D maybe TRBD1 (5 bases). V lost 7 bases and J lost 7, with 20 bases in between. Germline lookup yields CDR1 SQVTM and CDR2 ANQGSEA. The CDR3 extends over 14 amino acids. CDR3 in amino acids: CSGAGPLFRNEQFF. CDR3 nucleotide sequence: TGCAGCGGGGCAGGGCCCCTCTTTCGAAATGAGCAGTTCTTC.

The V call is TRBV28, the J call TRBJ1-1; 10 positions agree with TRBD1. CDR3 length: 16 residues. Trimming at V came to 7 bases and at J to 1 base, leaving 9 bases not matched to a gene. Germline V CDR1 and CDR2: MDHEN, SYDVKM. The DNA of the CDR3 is TGTGCCAGCATCCACAGGGGGACAGGGGCGAACACTGAAGCTTTCTTT. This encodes CASIHRGTGANTEAFF.

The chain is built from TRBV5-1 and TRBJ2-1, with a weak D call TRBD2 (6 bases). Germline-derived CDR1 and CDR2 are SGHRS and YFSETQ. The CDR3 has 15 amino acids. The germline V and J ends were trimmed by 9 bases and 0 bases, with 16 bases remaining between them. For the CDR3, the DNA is TGCGCCATCTCAAGACGGGGGAGCTCCTACAATGAGCAGTTCTTC. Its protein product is CAISRRGSSYNEQFF.

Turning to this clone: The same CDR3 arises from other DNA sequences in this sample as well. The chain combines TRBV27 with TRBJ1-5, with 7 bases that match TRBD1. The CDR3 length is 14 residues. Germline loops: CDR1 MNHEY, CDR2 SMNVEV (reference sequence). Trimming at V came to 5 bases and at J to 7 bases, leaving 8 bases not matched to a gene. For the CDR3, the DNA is TGTGCCAGCAGTCTAAGACAGGGCGGGCAGCCCCAGCATTTT. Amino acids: CASSLRQGGQPQHF.

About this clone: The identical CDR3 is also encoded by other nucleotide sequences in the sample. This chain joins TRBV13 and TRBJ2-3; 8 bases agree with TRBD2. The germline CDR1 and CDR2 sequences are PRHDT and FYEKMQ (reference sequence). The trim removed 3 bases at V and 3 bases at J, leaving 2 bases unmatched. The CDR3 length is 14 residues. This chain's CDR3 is CASSLGGRTDTQYF. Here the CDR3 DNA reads TGTGCCAGCAGCTTGGGCGGGAGGACAGATACGCAGTATTTT.

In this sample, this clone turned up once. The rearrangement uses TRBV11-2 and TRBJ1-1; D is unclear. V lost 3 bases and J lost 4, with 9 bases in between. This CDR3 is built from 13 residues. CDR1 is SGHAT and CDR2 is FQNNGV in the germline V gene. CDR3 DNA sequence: TGTGCCAGCAGCTTGTGGGGTAGCACTGAAGCTTTCTTT. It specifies CASSLWGSTEAFF.

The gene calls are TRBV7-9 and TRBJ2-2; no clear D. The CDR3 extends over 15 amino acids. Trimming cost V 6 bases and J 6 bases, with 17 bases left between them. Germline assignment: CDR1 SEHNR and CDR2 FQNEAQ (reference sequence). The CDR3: CASSSGPAHPGELFF. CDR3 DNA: TGTGCCAGCAGTTCCGGGCCAGCCCACCCCGGGGAGCTGTTTTTT.

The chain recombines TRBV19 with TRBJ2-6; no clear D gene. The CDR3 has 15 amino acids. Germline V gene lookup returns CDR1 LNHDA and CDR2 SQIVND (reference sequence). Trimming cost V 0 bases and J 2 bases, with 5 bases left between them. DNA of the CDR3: TGTGCCAGTAGTATAGAGGGTCCTGGGGCCAACGTCCTGACTTTC. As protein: CASSIEGPGANVLTF.

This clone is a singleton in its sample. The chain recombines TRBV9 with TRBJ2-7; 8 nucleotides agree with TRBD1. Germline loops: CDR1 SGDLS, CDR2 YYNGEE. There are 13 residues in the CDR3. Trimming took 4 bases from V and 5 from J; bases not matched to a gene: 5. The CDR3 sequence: CASSSGQGNEQYF. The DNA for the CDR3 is TGTGCCAGCAGCTCAGGACAGGGAAACGAGCAGTACTTC.

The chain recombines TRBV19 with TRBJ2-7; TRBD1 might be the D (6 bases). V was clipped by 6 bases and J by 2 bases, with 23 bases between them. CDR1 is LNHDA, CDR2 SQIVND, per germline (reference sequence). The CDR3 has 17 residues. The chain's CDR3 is CASRTTAGGGGTYEQYF. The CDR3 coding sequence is TGTGCCAGTAGAACAACCGCTGGGGGCGGAGGCACCTACGAGCAGTACTTC.

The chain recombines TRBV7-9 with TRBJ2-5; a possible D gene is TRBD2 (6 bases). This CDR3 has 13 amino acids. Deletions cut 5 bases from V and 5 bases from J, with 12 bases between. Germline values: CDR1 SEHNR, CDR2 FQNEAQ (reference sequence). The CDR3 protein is CASSGRTKETQYF. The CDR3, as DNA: TGTGCCAGCAGCGGGAGGACTAAGGAGACCCAGTACTTC.

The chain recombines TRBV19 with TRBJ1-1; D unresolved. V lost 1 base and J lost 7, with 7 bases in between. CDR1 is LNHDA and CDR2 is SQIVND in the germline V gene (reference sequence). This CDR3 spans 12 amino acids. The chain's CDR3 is CASSIGTVEAFF. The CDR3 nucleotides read TGTGCCAGTAGTATAGGGACGGTTGAAGCTTTCTTT.

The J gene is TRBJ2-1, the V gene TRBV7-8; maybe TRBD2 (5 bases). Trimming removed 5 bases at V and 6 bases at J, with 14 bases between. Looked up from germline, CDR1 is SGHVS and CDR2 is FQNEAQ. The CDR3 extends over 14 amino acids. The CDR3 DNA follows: TGTGCCAGCAGCCTACTGTCTAGCAGCAATGAGCAGTTCTTC. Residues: CASSLLSSSNEQFF.

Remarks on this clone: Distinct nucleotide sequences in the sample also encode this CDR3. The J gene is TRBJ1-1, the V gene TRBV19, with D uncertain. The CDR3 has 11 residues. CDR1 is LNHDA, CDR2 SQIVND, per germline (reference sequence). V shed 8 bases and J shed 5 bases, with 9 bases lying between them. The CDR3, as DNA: TGTGCCAGTCGAGGCGCGACTGAAGCTTTCTTT. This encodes CASRGATEAFF.